The rows below give T cell receptor beta chains drawn from one sample of a study of blood T cell repertoires in COVID-19. Only in-frame clones appear in the TCRdb table, and some are missing; sequencing was by immunoSEQ multiplex PCR. This table holds some 200,000 clones, 70% to 80% found once. The source material was PBMCs or T cells enriched from blood (not recorded which). Receptors were obtained from a woman between 50 and 59 years old who had recovered from COVID-19. Both conserved end residues are part of each CDR3. The D gene is left open where the match is weak. Clone sizes are given selectively: once, few, many, or a class where the clone is expanded.

>TRBJ2-5|TRBD1|TRBV2|-
TGTGCCAGCAGAATAGGGACAGGGCAAGAGACCCAGTACTTC
CASRIGTGQETQYF
>TRBJ1-1|TRBD1|TRBV15|-
TGTGCCACCAGCAGACTAGGACAGGGGACCACTGAAGCTTTCTTT
CATSRLGQGTTEAFF
>TRBJ2-7|-|TRBV29-1|-
TGCAGCGCGGCCAGGGATTCCTACGAGCAGTACTTC
CSAARDSYEQYF
>TRBJ2-1|TRBD1|TRBV28|-
TGTGCCAGCAGGGACAGGGGCTCCTACAATGAGCAGTTCTTC
CASRDRGSYNEQFF
>TRBJ1-1|-|TRBV9|-
TGTGCCAGCAGCGTACAGATGAACACTGAAGCTTTCTTT
CASSVQMNTEAFF
>TRBJ2-1|TRBD2|TRBV7-9|-
TGTGCCAGCAGACAAAACCTAGCGGTCTACGATGAGCAGTTCTTC
CASRQNLAVYDEQFF
>TRBJ1-2|-|TRBV2|-
TGTGCCAGCAGTGACACAGGCTCCCGTGGCTACACCTTC
CASSDTGSRGYTF
>TRBJ2-1|TRBD2|TRBV11-1|-
TGTGCCAGCAGCTGGACTAGCGGGAGGGAAAATGAGCAGTTCTTC
CASSWTSGRENEQFF
>TRBJ2-5|TRBD1|TRBV7-3|-
TGTGCCAGCAGCACCGGGACAGGGGCGGAGACCCAGTACTTC
CASSTGTGAETQYF
>TRBJ1-4|TRBD1|TRBV2|once
TGTGCCAGTCTACAAGGGGGCGCGAGGGAAAAACTGTTTTTT
CASLQGGAREKLFF
>TRBJ2-2|TRBD2|TRBV6-5|few
TGTGCCAGCGGGAAACTAGCGGGAGCGGGCGGGGAGCTGTTTTTT
CASGKLAGAGGELFF
>TRBJ1-5|TRBD1|TRBV28|-
TGTGCCAGCAGGGGGACAGGGGGAGGCAATCAGCCCCAGCATTTT
CASRGTGGGNQPQHF
>TRBJ1-1|-|TRBV9|-
TGTGCCAGCAGCGAGTGGGCGGGGACTGAAGCTTTCTTT
CASSEWAGTEAFF
>TRBJ1-5|-|TRBV7-9|many
TGTGCCAGCAGCTCCTACCCCTTTGATCAGCCCCAGCATTTT
CASSSYPFDQPQHF
>TRBJ2-2|TRBD2|TRBV6-1|-
TGTGCCAGCAGTGAACTGGGAGGGTACAACACCGGGGAGCTGTTTTTT
CASSELGGYNTGELFF
>TRBJ2-1|-|TRBV11-3|-
TGTGCCAGCAGCTGGAGGAGTGAGCAGTTCTTC
CASSWRSEQFF
>TRBJ1-2|-|TRBV20-1|-
TGCAGTGCTAGTGGTCAGTCTAACTATGGCTACACCTTC
CSASGQSNYGYTF
>TRBJ1-1|-|TRBV6-5|-
TGTGCCAGCAGTTACTCAGGCGGCGCGAACACTGAAGCTTTCTTT
CASSYSGGANTEAFF
>TRBJ2-1|TRBD2|TRBV7-2|-
TGTGCCAGCAGCCCCCGGACTAGCGGATACAATGAGCAGTTCTTC
CASSPRTSGYNEQFF
>TRBJ2-7|TRBD1|TRBV3-1/TRBV3-2|-
TGTGCCAGCAGCGACAGGGTTGGATACGAGCAGTACTTC
CASSDRVGYEQYF
>TRBJ2-7|-|TRBV28|many
TGTGCCAGCAGCGTAGGAGGCAGGTCCTACGAGCAGTACTTC
CASSVGGRSYEQYF
>TRBJ2-2|TRBD2|TRBV15|once
TGTGCCACCAGCCGGGACTATACGAACACCGGGGAGCTGTTTTTT
CATSRDYTNTGELFF
>TRBJ1-1|TRBD1|TRBV3-1/TRBV3-2|-
TGTGCCAGCAGCCCCAATGCAGGGGGGAGCACTGAAGCTTTCTTT
CASSPNAGGSTEAFF
>TRBJ1-6|-|TRBV25-1|many
TGTGCCAGCAGTGTGGCGGGGGCGACCCTCAATTCACCCCTCCACTTT
CASSVAGATLNSPLHF
>TRBJ2-1|-|TRBV19|-
TGTGCCAGTAGTACTGGAGGCCAGCTAGCCAAAAAAGGGCAGTTCTTC
CASSTGGQLAKKGQFF
>TRBJ2-4|-|TRBV29-1|-
TGCAGCGTTTTCACGGGTGCAAGTACCAAAAACATTCAGTACTTC
CSVFTGASTKNIQYF
>TRBJ2-7|TRBD2|TRBV15|-
TGTGCCACCAGCAGGGGGAGGGAGCAGCCCTTGTACTACGAGCAGTACTTC
CATSRGREQPLYYEQYF
>TRBJ1-3|TRBD1|TRBV14|-
TGTGCCAGCAGCCGAATGGTAGTGGACAGGGGATCTGGAAACACCATATATTTT
CASSRMVVDRGSGNTIYF
>TRBJ1-5|-|TRBV28|-
TGTGCCAGCAGTTTACTTCACTTAGGGGTTCAGCCCCAGCATTTT
CASSLLHLGVQPQHF
>TRBJ2-1|-|TRBV7-8|-
TGTGCCAGCAGCCGTTGGGGGGTTGACGGGACGAGAACAGACAATGAGCAGTTCTTC
CASSRWGVDGTRTDNEQFF
>TRBJ2-1|-|TRBV5-1|-
TGCGCCAGCAGCGATAGCTCCTACAATGAGCAGTTCTTC
CASSDSSYNEQFF
>TRBJ1-2|TRBD1|TRBV28|-
TGTGCCAGCAGTTTAACGGCAGGGGGGACACCGTGGGGCTACACCTTC
CASSLTAGGTPWGYTF
>TRBJ1-5|-|TRBV6-5|-
TGTGCCAGCAGCGACGCACGAAGCGGTCAGCCCCAGCATTTT
CASSDARSGQPQHF
>TRBJ2-5|-|TRBV6-1|-
TGTGCCAGCAGTGAAGCTGGGTCAGGGTCAGGAGAGACCCAGTACTTC
CASSEAGSGSGETQYF
>TRBJ2-5|-|TRBV11-2|-
TGTGCCAGCAGCTTAAATCCTTTATCAGGGAGGGAGACCCAGTACTTC
CASSLNPLSGRETQYF
>TRBJ1-1|-|TRBV28|-
TGTGCCAGCAGACCGGGACACTTGAACACTGAAGCTTTCTTT
CASRPGHLNTEAFF
>TRBJ1-6|-|TRBV27|-
TGTGCCAGCACCCAGACGGCAGGGGTATCACCCCTCCACTTT
CASTQTAGVSPLHF
>TRBJ2-2|-|TRBV7-8|once
TGTGCCAGCAGCTTAGGTAGCCGTTTGAACACCGGGGAGCTGTTTTTT
CASSLGSRLNTGELFF
>TRBJ2-7|-|TRBV4-3|-
TGCGCCAGCAGCAACTATTATGCGGGGGCTCTCCCCTACGAGCAGTACTTC
CASSNYYAGALPYEQYF
>TRBJ2-7|TRBD1|TRBV30|many
TGTGCCTGGAGCCACGTCGGGACAGTCTACGAGCAGTACTTC
CAWSHVGTVYEQYF
>TRBJ2-1|-|TRBV11-2|few
TGTGCCAGCAGCTTCACGTCGGGGGTAGTGAAGAATGAGCAGTTCTTC
CASSFTSGVVKNEQFF
>TRBJ1-5|TRBD1|TRBV27|-
TGTGCCAGCAGTTTGAGGGGACAGGGGGCACATCAGCCCCAGCATTTT
CASSLRGQGAHQPQHF
>TRBJ1-2|-|TRBV5-4|-
TGTGCCAGCAGCTTGGAATCAGGGAAGGGCTATGGCTACACCTTC
CASSLESGKGYGYTF
>TRBJ2-3|-|TRBV7-2|-
TGTGCCAGCAGCTTACCCTTCGAAAGAGGCACAGATACGCAGTATTTT
CASSLPFERGTDTQYF
>TRBJ2-6|-|TRBV12-5|-
TGTGCTAGTGGTCTCCAGGGGGCCAACGTCCTGACTTTC
CASGLQGANVLTF
>TRBJ2-1|-|TRBV7-9|-
TGTGCCAGCACCAAGCGAGCGGAGATCCTGGGGTACAATGAGCAGTTCTTC
CASTKRAEILGYNEQFF
>TRBJ2-3|TRBD1|TRBV7-3|-
TGTGCCAGCACCCCCTTGAGTCTTTTGGGGGACAGAGGAACAGATACGCAGTATTTT
CASTPLSLLGDRGTDTQYF
>TRBJ2-1|-|TRBV11-2|-
TGTGCCAGCAGCTTAGTCCCGACACGGGGTAGTAATGAGCAGTTCTTC
CASSLVPTRGSNEQFF